The clone carrying this T cell receptor (beta chain) was detected only a few times. Its antigen is undetermined. These data belong to a study of T-cell reconstitution after alpha-beta-depleted transplantation in children. It was with unique molecular identifiers that the TCRbeta library was prepared. TCRdb passed the PCR reads through MiXCR, listing each CDR3 protein once. The table lists 700,000 to 950,000 distinct CDR3 sequences, approximately 15% of them singletons, with approximately 5% in the top ten. Study observations and caveats: In patients about two months after transplant, alpha-beta T cells reportedly arose from several hundred expanded graft clones. After one year, T-cell counts and TCRbeta diversity mostly came from new T cells.

The CDR3 covers 13 residues. Germline values: CDR1 MNHEY, CDR2 SVGAGI. Trimming removed 4 bases at V and 7 bases at J, with 12 bases between. The chain combines TRBV6-5 with TRBJ2-3; D unclear. The source of this sequence is a male patient younger than 18 who had a stem cell transplant for acute lymphoblastic leukemia, so the T cells may come from the graft donor. The source was PBMCs, mostly from graft donor cells, collected 360 days after TCRalphabeta/CD19-depleted stem cell transplant. CDR3 in amino acids: CASSSYPRHTQYF. The CDR3 bases are TGTGCCAGCAGTTCCTACCCCCGACATACGCAGTATTTT.